This entry lists 6 T cell receptor beta chains sequenced from one sample in a study of cytomegalovirus exposure and HLA in healthy donors. Both 60 Vbeta primers and 13 Jbeta primers went into the PCR. The table came from immunoSEQ multiplex PCR; TCRdb's copy has only in-frame clones and leaves some out. This table has fewer than 75,000 clones, roughly 78% appearing once. The sequenced sample was PBMCs. Source of these receptors: a woman aged 30 to 39 in good health and CMV-seronegative.

The chain links TRBV6-1 to TRBJ2-7; D not certain. Per the germline V gene, CDR1 is MNHNS and CDR2 is SASEGT. The CDR3 runs to 13 residues. V gave up 5 bases and J gave up 3 bases, with 11 bases separating them. CDR3 residues: CASSSTDYYEQYF. CDR3 nucleotide sequence: TGTGCCAGCAGTTCAACAGATTACTACGAGCAGTACTTC.

This clone has only a few counts. The V call is TRBV6-5, the J call TRBJ1-5; 9 nucleotides line up with TRBD1. Looked up from germline, CDR1 is MNHEY and CDR2 is SVGAGI. V was pared by 6 bases and J by 5 bases, with 5 bases of the junction left unmatched. The CDR3 runs 14 residues. The DNA of the CDR3 is TGTGCCAGCAGCTTACAGGGGGCGGATCAGCCCCAGCATTTT. It is translated as CASSLQGADQPQHF.

The genes are TRBV27 and TRBJ1-5; D remains ambiguous. The CDR3 covers 14 residues. V lost 6 bases and J lost 5, with 14 bases in between. CDR1 MNHEY and CDR2 SMNVEV come from the germline V gene (reference sequence). CDR3 sequence reads: CASSQWSPYQPQHF. CDR3 nucleotides: TGTGCCAGCAGCCAGTGGTCCCCTTATCAGCCCCAGCATTTT.

The V and J genes are TRBV28 and TRBJ1-5; D is possibly TRBD1 (6 bases). This CDR3 has 13 residues. Trimming took off 6 bases at V and 5 bases at J, with 11 bases between the two ends. The germline V gene has CDR1 MDHEN and CDR2 SYDVKM. CDR3 sequence (DNA): TGTGCCAGCAGGTACAGGGCTCATCAGCCCCAGCATTTT. Translating gives CASRYRAHQPQHF.

The chain joins TRBV11-2 to TRBJ2-1, with 9 bases fitting TRBD2. Germline CDR1 and CDR2: SGHAT and FQNNGV. The CDR3 spans 15 residues. Losses at the gene ends were 2 bases for V and 5 bases for J; bases not matched to a gene: 4. CDR3 in DNA: TGTGCCAGCAGCTTAAGGACTAGCGCTAACAATGAGCAGTTCTTC. The encoded protein is CASSLRTSANNEQFF.

On this clone: This same CDR3 is encoded by further DNA sequences in the sample. The chain combines TRBV6-1 with TRBJ1-4, with a weak D call TRBD1 (5 bases). V lost 4 bases and J lost 8, with 14 bases in between. CDR1 and CDR2 from the germline V gene are MNHNS and SASEGT. The CDR3 contains 14 residues. CDR3 in DNA: TGTGCCAGCAGTGCCGGTCAGGGCGGCGAAAAACTGTTTTTT. Its translation is CASSAGQGGEKLFF.